The source of this T cell receptor beta chain is a study of cytomegalovirus exposure and HLA in healthy donors (dated by TCRdb to 2016 to 2017). In terms of the full investigation: An earlier analysis of a few hundred of the donors reported 276 Gb of sequence data and 95 million to 140 million unique TCR beta sequences obtained from 150 million to 200 million T cells. Every repertoire in the discovery cohort had been generated on one and the same sequencing platform. A handful of DR-DQ haplotypes were treated as single units for association and clustering because of strong linkage in the cohort. Across roughly 420 genotyped donors of the cohort, an average of approximately 220,000 unique TCR beta nucleotide sequences per donor were sequenced, and 15% to 20% of those sequences were non-productive. In an earlier analysis of about 590 of the donors, high-throughput TCR beta sequencing was used to judge whether each TCR beta V gene segment behaved as functional or pseudogenic. The study aimed to test whether signatures of past pathogen exposure could be identified by cataloging public T cell receptors. HLA typing covered class I and class II loci at four-digit resolution. The genetic ancestry cluster associated with self-reported Caucasian donors included about four fifths of the roughly 360 genotyped donors. A later genetic analysis took genome-wide SNP genotypes for about three fifths of the roughly 700 donors and used that subset as a discovery cohort. To study patterns of TCR occurrence, a later analysis re-analyzed previously published TCR beta repertoires from just over 650 donors and added high-resolution HLA genotyping. The number of donors typed differed by locus, with about 629-640 for A, B, C, DRB1 and DQB1, around 500 for DQA1, 600 to 610 for DPA1, and around 450 for DPB1. To predict cytomegalovirus infection status, the study brought together high-throughput TCR immunosequencing, statistical association of individual TCRs with disease status, and machine learning. The T cell repertoires of 666 subjects were profiled by immunosequencing and related to cytomegalovirus serostatus. In the later analysis, no new phenotypic data were used to find candidate immune exposures; instead, reliance was placed on TCR beta sequences and their occurrence across donors. In addition to the first cohort of 666 subjects, a separate validation cohort of about 120 different subjects was used. Donor age, sex, ethnicity and CMV serostatus were compiled alongside the repertoire data. An early release covering roughly 600 HLA-typed donors comprised approximately 290 gigabases of sequencing data and around 80 million unique TCR sequences. What the study reported, not specific to this receptor: The study listed 170 or so TCR beta chains as associated with cytomegalovirus. The classifier was reported to diagnose cytomegalovirus status with high specificity and sensitivity in both the original and validation cohorts. HLA typing was unavailable for some donors at each locus, so association tests used only the typed subset. At a false discovery rate of 0.05, a later analysis linked around 17,000 TCR beta sequences to specific HLA alleles. The authors suggested that the approach could potentially be extended to other disease states and immunological phenotypes. A later analysis reported that several top co-occurrence clusters appeared linked to parvovirus B19, influenza, CMV and Epstein-Barr virus. A later genetic analysis associated a missense DCLRE1C variant with V-gene and J-gene trimming of TCR beta chains, and an independent cohort replicated the association. While some public TCRs were present in many individuals, most TCR sequences turned up only very rarely across donors. A later genetic analysis reported fewer N-insertions in productive TCRs among donors in an Asian-associated ancestry cluster than the roughly 700-donor mean. Three of the identified cytomegalovirus-associated TCR beta chains were confirmed in vitro to be specific for cytomegalovirus antigens. In a later analysis, HLA-associated TCR beta chains were found to be more clonally expanded and to have lower generation probabilities than equally common non-associated chains. In an earlier analysis of roughly 560 of the donors, most TCR beta V segments were observed in productive rearrangements about 87% or about 30% of the time, broadly matching IMGT annotations. Strong co-occurrence of HLA alleles, especially DR and DQ, made assigning TCR associations to individual alleles difficult. A further reported finding was that TCR beta sequences accurately predicted the HLA-A and HLA-B alleles for most subjects in the first cohort. Because counts were too low, some 16 rarely observed V segments, including chromosome 9 orphons, were excluded from the earlier analysis of under 650 of the donors. In this cohort, only TCR beta chains were sequenced, and detectable features were limited by the absence of alpha or paired-chain data. Some IMGT-functional V segments, including TRBV6-2 and TRBV6-3, could not be told apart with the 87-base-pair reads, so those segments were excluded. A group of highly shared sequence variants was considered likely to be a technical artifact of the sequencing pipeline. A later analysis found that TCR association rates varied across HLA loci, with DRB1 alleles showing the most associated TCRs and HLA-C alleles the fewest. Sequencing depth was assumed to be roughly uniform across donors in the presence/absence analyses, though that assumption may not hold. For the cohort, immune exposure information was limited to CMV serostatus. Linkage disequilibrium might explain the correlated functional status among segregating V segments, but an unknown experimental factor could not be excluded. Most CMV-associated TCR beta chains appeared to be HLA-restricted in a later analysis, and the HLA associations seemed to be driven largely by CMV exposure.

Remarks on this clone: The antigen this receptor binds is unknown. Base qualities were left out, and no much larger clone turns up one base away. Other DNA sequences in the sample encode the same CDR3.

Libraries were constructed by the immunoSEQ multiplex PCR assay. A mixture of 60 forward primers for TCR Vbeta segments and 13 reverse primers for TCR Jbeta segments was used in the multiplex PCR. A multiplex PCR assay on genomic DNA amplified the CDR3 region of rearranged TCR beta genes. The Illumina HiSeq System was used to sequence the amplified TCR beta libraries as 87-base-pair reads. The original methods were these. A later analysis tallied 75 million to 95 million unique TCR beta chains across the 666 repertoires, and some 10 million of those chains were shared by two or more donors. Raw reads were error-corrected and collapsed into unique sequences with a nearest-neighbor algorithm that merged closely related sequences to remove PCR and sequencing errors. To assign V, D and J gene segments, CDR3 sequences were aligned to IMGT reference sequences. For a sequence to be retained, a match of at least six nucleotides was required to both a V gene segment and a J gene segment. Rearrangements were classified as productive when the CDR3 lacked stop codons and remained in frame with V and J, and all other rearrangements were classified as non-productive. CDR3 was defined by IMGT convention, running from the second conserved V-encoded cysteine to the conserved J-encoded phenylalanine. Sequences without an unambiguous match to a single V gene segment were excluded from the earlier analysis of 587 of the donors. An earlier analysis of some 500 of the donors classified V segments as functional when productive rearrangements were above 56.7% and as segregating when the standard deviation between donors was above 5%. To diagnose cytomegalovirus status from the catalog of TCR beta chain sequences, a statistical classification framework was built. A later analysis assigned V and J genes by comparing TCR nucleotide sequences with IMGT/GENE-DB human TR gene sequences. A later analysis assigned CDR3 sequences and most-parsimonious VDJ recombination scenarios with the TCRdist pipeline. A later analysis defined each TCR beta chain by its CDR3 amino acid sequence plus V-gene family, and excluded reads lacking a unique V-gene family. A later analysis removed 592 highly shared, low-generation-probability nucleotide sequences to deal with suspected cross-contamination and a sequencing artifact. In a later analysis, a clonal expansion index was calculated for each public chain from normalized within-repertoire ranks of inferred template counts. A later analysis computed generation probabilities with a VDJ recombination model fitted to out-of-frame rearrangements, and checked the results against IGoR. A later analysis scored TCR-TCR, TCR-HLA and TCR-CMV co-occurrence with hypergeometric tests, applying a repertoire-size bias correction to TCR pairs. In a later analysis, false discovery rates were estimated by permuting HLA or CMV assignments 20 times. In a later analysis, co-occurring TCRs were grouped using DBSCAN, with TCRdist sequence similarity added in when clustering inside HLA-allele-positive subsets. Repertoires with fewer than 30,000 or more than 120,000 public chains, plus five repertoires with anomalous nucleotide sharing, were excluded from co-occurrence clustering. Held by TCRdb, this immuneACCESS table contains in-frame sequences only and omits some clones. Under half of the omission traces to an unresolved V gene where checked; the cause of the rest is unknown. That table is the source of V, J and clone size, and D and trimming were worked out from the DNA. The sample contains around 190,000 clones, roughly 85% of them found a single time. The top ten clones comprise nearly 4.5% of the sample.

Inclusive of the bounding cysteine and phenylalanine, the CDR3 is 13 residues long. Only the CDR3 DNA stays, 39 bases, in frame from base 1. According to the germline V gene, CDR1 reads SGHRS and CDR2 reads YFSETQ. V sheds 0 bases and J sheds 9 bases, leaving 7 bases between their ends. The cohort comprised 666 healthy bone marrow donors. At the time of sampling, all cohort members were nominally healthy, though unrecorded immune exposures were likely present. The donor was CMV seropositive and was included in the group of approximately 300 seropositive cohort members. Every donor gave a peripheral blood sample, and the peripheral blood mononuclear cells from that sample were used for TCR beta sequencing. The Qiagen DNeasy Blood Extraction Kit was used to extract genomic DNA from the blood cell samples.

Here the chain combines TRBV5-1 and TRBJ1-6; the D gene lacks a confident call. Sample: PBMCs. This sequence originates from a woman in her twenties or thirties in good health and CMV-seropositive. Here is the DNA: TGCGCCAGCAGCTTGGACCGCAGTTCACCCCTCCACTTT. Translated, it reads CASSLDRSSPLHF.